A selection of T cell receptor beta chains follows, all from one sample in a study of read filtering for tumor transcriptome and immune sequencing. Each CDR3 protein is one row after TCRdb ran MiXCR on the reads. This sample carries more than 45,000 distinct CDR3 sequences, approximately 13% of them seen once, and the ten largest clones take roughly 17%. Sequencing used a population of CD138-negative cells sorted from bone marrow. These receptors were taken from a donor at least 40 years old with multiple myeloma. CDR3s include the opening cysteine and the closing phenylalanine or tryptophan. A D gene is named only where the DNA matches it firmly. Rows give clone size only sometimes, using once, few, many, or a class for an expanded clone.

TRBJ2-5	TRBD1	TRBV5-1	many	CASSFGTAVETQYF	TGCGCCAGCAGCTTTGGGACAGCGGTGGAGACCCAGTACTTC
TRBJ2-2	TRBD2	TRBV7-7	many	CASSPPTSGSGELFF	TGTGCTAGCAGCCCGCCGACTAGCGGTAGCGGGGAGCTGTTTTTT
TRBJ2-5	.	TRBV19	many	CASSPQIAGRGTQYF	TGTGCCAGTAGTCCACAGATTGCGGGGCGCGGGACCCAGTACTTC
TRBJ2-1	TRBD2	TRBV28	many	CASSLWGLAVHEQFF	TGTGCCAGCAGTTTATGGGGACTAGCAGTGCATGAGCAGTTCTTC
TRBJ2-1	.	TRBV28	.	CASSFLTGSEFF	TGTGCCAGCAGTTTTTTAACAGGGTCAGAGTTCTTC
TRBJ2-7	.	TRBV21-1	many	CASFQGYEQYF	TGTGCCAGCTTCCAGGGGTACGAGCAGTACTTC
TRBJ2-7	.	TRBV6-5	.	CASSYLGFEQYF	TGTGCCAGCAGTTACTTGGGGTTTGAGCAGTACTTC
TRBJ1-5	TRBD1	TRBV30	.	CAWSWGQGSVQPQHF	TGTGCCTGGAGTTGGGGACAGGGTTCGGTTCAGCCCCAGCATTTT
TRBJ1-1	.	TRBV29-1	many	CSVGGQNTEAFF	TGCAGCGTAGGGGGACAGAACACTGAAGCTTTCTTT
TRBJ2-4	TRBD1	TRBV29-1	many	CSVMGQAKNIQYF	TGCAGCGTCATGGGACAGGCCAAAAACATTCAGTACTTC
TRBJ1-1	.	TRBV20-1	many	CSARSGNTEAFF	TGCAGTGCTAGATCCGGGAACACTGAAGCTTTCTTT
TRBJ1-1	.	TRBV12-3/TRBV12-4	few	CASSTRGAILNTEAFF	TGTGCCAGCAGTACGCGTGGGGCCATACTTAACACTGAAGCTTTCTTT
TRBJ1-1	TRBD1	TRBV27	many	CASSWRQGEAFF	TGTGCCAGCAGTTGGAGACAGGGTGAAGCTTTCTTT
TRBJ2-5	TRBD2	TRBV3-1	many	CASSREGAGETQYF	TGTGCCAGCAGCCGGGAGGGCGCGGGAGAGACCCAGTACTTC
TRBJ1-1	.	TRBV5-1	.	CASSPRGGAEAFF	TGCGCCAGCAGCCCCAGAGGCGGCGCTGAAGCTTTCTTT
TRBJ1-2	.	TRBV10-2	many	CASSESLQGGYGYTF	TGCGCCAGCAGTGAGTCGTTACAGGGTGGCTATGGCTACACCTTC